The 28 T cell receptor beta chains given below trace back to one sample, sequenced in a study of T cells in Graves' hyperthyroidism and ophthalmopathy (dated by TCRdb to the late 2010s). The library was prepared using multiplex PCR. The listed sequencing device is Illumina HiSeq 2000. The TCR beta CDR3 regions were amplified from the RNA transcripts. The TCR CDR3 was subjected to a first round of RT-PCR using the HTBI primer set and the Qiagen OneStep RT-PCR kit. TCRdb ran its own pipeline on the public reads, namely fastp trimming at Q25 and MiXCR clone calling, and kept in-frame beta chains. Rows are unified per CDR3 protein, each entry keeping the most common DNA and genes. For this sample the table gives roughly 500,000 distinct CDR3 sequences, of which under 60% were detected only once. The ten largest clones add up to around 19% of the sample. The sequenced material came from peripheral blood or thyroid tissue (not recorded which). These receptors were taken from an adult woman with Graves' disease, either hyperthyroidism or ophthalmopathy (not recorded which).

This clonotype was detected ten times or more. The chain couples TRBV3-1 to TRBJ1-2; 7 bases are shared with TRBD1. This CDR3 has 14 residues. Looked up from germline, CDR1 is LGHDT and CDR2 is YNNKEL (reference sequence). Trimming cost V 7 bases and J 4 bases; bases outside gene matches: 9. The DNA of the CDR3 is TGTGCCAGCACTCTAGGGGGACAGAGCTATGGCTACACCTTC. This gives the protein CASTLGGQSYGYTF.

The J gene is TRBJ1-5, the V gene TRBV2, with 8 bases that match TRBD1. The V gene end was trimmed by 8 bases and the J gene end by 6 bases; junction bases not matched to a gene: 6. The CDR3 is 13 residues long. Germline CDR1 reads SNHLY; CDR2 reads FYNNEI. CDR3 residues: CASSGTGAQPQHF. The CDR3, as DNA: TGTGCCAGCTCCGGGACAGGTGCTCAGCCCCAGCATTTT.

V gene TRBV30 combines with J gene TRBJ1-6; the match to TRBD1 covers 9 bases. The V gene's germline CDR1 is GTSNPN and CDR2 SVGIG (reference sequence). The CDR3 runs 13 residues. V lost 4 bases, J lost 8 bases, and 3 bases stayed unmatched. DNA for the CDR3: TGTGCCTGGAAGGGACAGGGAGATTCACCCCTCCACTTT. Its translation: CAWKGQGDSPLHF.

Worth noting for this clonotype: An end of the junction does not agree with germline; a read error may underlie this. This chain connects TRBV7-9 to TRBJ2-5; TRBD1 matches at 8 bases. Germline V gene sequence: CDR1 SEHNR, CDR2 FQNEAQ (reference sequence). This CDR3 comprises 15 residues. In DNA form, the CDR3 reads TGCGCCAGCAGCCAGTCACCCAGGGGGCTGGAGACCCAGTACTTC. Translation gives CASSQSPRGLETQYF.

This clonotype has only one observation. The germline gene is not matched at one end of the junction; a read error may be the cause. This chain connects TRBV5-1 to TRBJ2-7; tentatively, D is TRBD2 (6 bases). Germline assignment: CDR1 SGHRS and CDR2 YFSETQ. This CDR3 has 13 residues. The CDR3 DNA reads TGCGCCAGCAGCTTGGGACCAGGAGGGGAGCTGTACTTC. Translation: CASSLGPGGELYF. Filled out from reference TRBV5-1 and TRBJ2-7, the complete variable domain reads KAGVTQTPRYLIKTRGQQVTLSCSPISGHRSVSWYQQTPGQGLQFLFEYFSETQRNKGNFPGRFSGRQFSNSRSEMNVSTLELGDSALYLCASSLGPGGELYFGPGTRLTVT.

In this sample, this clonotype turned up a few times. CDR3 coding DNA: TGTGCCAGCAGCTTAGTTGGGGGGCGCAGCAATCAGCCCCAGCATTTT. Protein product: CASSLVGGRSNQPQHF. V is TRBV7-2 and J is TRBJ1-5; possibly TRBD1 for D (6 bases). Germline lookup yields CDR1 SGHTA and CDR2 FQGNSA. The CDR3 runs 16 residues. V was clipped by 1 base and J by 1 base, with 11 bases between them.

This clonotype was counted ten times or more. The rearrangement joins TRBV5-1 to TRBJ2-7; possibly TRBD1 for D (6 bases). The germline V gene has CDR1 SGHRS and CDR2 YFSETQ. V was shortened by 2 bases and J by 0 bases, with 15 bases between the two germline ends. The CDR3 totals 16 residues. CDR3 bases: TGCGCCAGCAGCTTTCGCATCCAGGGGAACTCCTACGAGCAGTACTTC. Encoded protein: CASSFRIQGNSYEQYF. The variable domain in full, completed from reference TRBV5-1 and TRBJ2-7, reads KAGVTQTPRYLIKTRGQQVTLSCSPISGHRSVSWYQQTPGQGLQFLFEYFSETQRNKGNFPGRFSGRQFSNSRSEMNVSTLELGDSALYLCASSFRIQGNSYEQYFGPGTRLTVT.

This clonotype was counted ten times or more. The genes are TRBV7-2 and TRBJ1-5, with no clear D. The germline V and J ends were trimmed by 5 bases and 2 bases, with 10 bases remaining between them. In germline, CDR1 is SGHTA, CDR2 FQGNSA. The CDR3 spans 14 residues. In DNA, the CDR3 is TGTGCCAGCAGCCAATCCAGTCGCAATCAGCCCCAGCATTTT. Translating it yields CASSQSSRNQPQHF.

This clonotype appeared a few times. V gene TRBV15 combines with J gene TRBJ2-7; D may be TRBD2 (5 bases). V gave up 3 bases and J gave up 2 bases, with 14 bases separating them. Germline assignment: CDR1 LNHNV and CDR2 YYDKDF (reference sequence). The CDR3 has 15 amino acids. The CDR3 spells CATSSPTHGAYEQYF. The DNA for the CDR3 is TGTGCCACCAGCAGCCCAACCCACGGGGCCTACGAGCAGTACTTC.

In the case of this clonotype: Given the absence of the conserved phenylalanine or tryptophan at the CDR3 end, a read error is likely. It is unclear where the CDR3 begins or ends on the DNA, so no DNA is shown, and the CDR3 is as TCRdb lists it. This rearrangement joins TRBV20-1 to TRBJ2-5; the table names TRBD1, a call not compared with the DNA. The CDR3 length equals 8 residues, ends included. Germline V gene lookup returns CDR1 DFQATT and CDR2 SNEGSKA (reference sequence). The CDR3: CSATPLQG.

This clonotype was recorded many times. J is TRBJ1-2 and V is TRBV5-1; D is uncertain. Germline CDR1 is SGHRS and CDR2 is YFSETQ. This CDR3 is 15 amino acids long. V was shortened by 0 bases and J by 0 bases, with 9 bases between the two germline ends. CDR3 DNA sequence: TGCGCCAGCAGCTTGGATCGGTTCTCTAACTATGGCTACACCTTC. Protein: CASSLDRFSNYGYTF.

J is TRBJ2-3 and V is TRBV9; tentatively, D is TRBD1 (6 bases). The CDR3 runs 14 residues. Germline V gene sequence: CDR1 SGDLS, CDR2 YYNGEE. Trimming pared 7 bases from V and 2 bases from J, leaving 14 bases between. The CDR3 coding sequence is TGTGCCAGCTCGGCAGGACAGATCACAGATACGCAGTATTTT. Its protein product is CASSAGQITDTQYF.

This clonotype was seen many times. V usage is TRBV13 and J usage is TRBJ1-1; TRBD1 might be the D (6 bases). With 5 bases removed from V and 0 bases from J, the gap between germline ends came to 13 bases. Germline CDR1 and CDR2: PRHDT and FYEKMQ (reference sequence). The CDR3 is 15 residues long. The CDR3 spells CASSQRGGMNTEAFF. The CDR3 region has the DNA TGTGCCAGCAGCCAAAGGGGGGGAATGAACACTGAAGCTTTCTTT.

This clonotype was detected ten times or more. V is TRBV5-1 and J is TRBJ2-7, with D tentatively TRBD1 (6 bases). V was shortened by 4 bases and J by 12 bases, with 17 bases between the two germline ends. CDR1 SGHRS and CDR2 YFSETQ come from the germline V gene. The CDR3 sequence is 12 residues long. CDR3 in DNA: TGCGCCAGCAGCGGGGACATCGGAGCAGGGTACTTC. Its protein is CASSGDIGAGYF. Drawing the rest from reference TRBV5-1 and TRBJ2-7, the complete variable domain is KAGVTQTPRYLIKTRGQQVTLSCSPISGHRSVSWYQQTPGQGLQFLFEYFSETQRNKGNFPGRFSGRQFSNSRSEMNVSTLELGDSALYLCASSGDIGAGYFGPGTRLTVT.

The chain recombines TRBV25-1 with TRBJ1-5, with 8 bases aligning to TRBD1. The CDR3 is made up of 15 amino acids. Germline CDR1 MGHDK, CDR2 SYGVNS. After removal of 8 bases from V and 7 bases from J, the junction contained 13 bases not matched to a gene. This CDR3 is CASLGTGRRRQPQHF. CDR3 in DNA: TGTGCCAGCTTGGGGACAGGCCGGAGGAGGCAGCCCCAGCATTTT. The complete variable domain, with remaining parts taken from reference TRBV25-1 and TRBJ1-5, reads EADIYQTPRYLVIGTGKKITLECSQTMGHDKMYWYQQDPGMELHLIHYSYGVNSTEKGDLSSESTVSRIRTEHFPLTLESARPSHTSQYLCASLGTGRRRQPQHFGDGTRLSIL.

The chain employs TRBV29-1 and TRBJ2-5, with 12 positions matching TRBD1. The CDR3 sequence is 14 residues long. V was pared by 6 bases and J by 5 bases, with 7 bases of the junction left unmatched. Per the germline V gene, CDR1 is SQVTM and CDR2 is ANQGSEA. The CDR3, as DNA: TGCAGCGTAAGGGACAGGGGGCGCCGGGAGACCCAGTACTTC. It translates to CSVRDRGRRETQYF.

The V gene is TRBV5-1, the J gene TRBJ1-4; TRBD1 matches 8 bases. Germline CDR1 is SGHRS and CDR2 is YFSETQ. CDR3 length: 15 amino acids. The V segment lost 5 bases and the J segment 8 bases; nucleotides outside the gene matches: 11. CDR3 amino acids: CASRYQTGVQEKLFF. The CDR3, as DNA: TGCGCCAGCAGATACCAGACAGGGGTGCAAGAAAAACTGTTTTTT.

The chain links TRBV10-3 to TRBJ1-1, with D unresolved. Germline CDR1 reads ENHRY; CDR2 reads SYGVKD. This CDR3 is 12 amino acids long. The V and J ends lost 11 bases and 4 bases respectively, with 14 bases between them. CDR3: CAWGWIGTEAFF. The DNA of the CDR3 is TGTGCCTGGGGATGGATTGGCACTGAAGCTTTCTTT.

Notes on this clonotype: The junction and the germline gene differ at one end; a read error may be behind it. This chain joins TRBV10-3 and TRBJ2-7; possible D gene TRBD1, 7 bases. This CDR3 is built from 14 residues. CDR1 ENHRY and CDR2 SYGVKD come from the germline V gene. This chain's CDR3 is CASSRARGAYEQYF. In nucleotides, the CDR3 is TGTGCCAGCAGTAGGGCCAGGGGGGCCTACGAGCAGTACTTC.

This clonotype has a handful of counts. At one end the junction does not follow the germline gene, possibly because of a read error. The chain is built from TRBV10-2 and TRBJ1-2; D is perhaps TRBD1 (5 bases). The germline V gene has CDR1 WSHSY and CDR2 SAAADI. The CDR3 length is 14 residues. The CDR3 nucleotides read TGCGCCAGCAGATTGGGGGAGCGCAGGGATGGTTACACCTTC. This sequence encodes CASRLGERRDGYTF.

In the case of this clonotype: Given a much more abundant clone one base away, this may be a read error. The gene calls are TRBV4-1 and TRBJ2-7, with a possible D match to TRBD2 (6 bases). Trimming took 3 bases from V and 6 from J, leaving 24 bases between them. Germline CDR1 MGHRA, CDR2 YSYEKL. The CDR3 is 17 amino acids. The CDR3 protein is CASSHPVLGGMRGEQYF. Here the CDR3 DNA reads TGCGCCAGCAGCCACCCTGTGCTAGGCGGGATGCGGGGCGAGCAGTACTTC.

Concerning this clonotype itself: A much larger clone differs by one base, so this may be a read error. V is TRBV7-9 and J is TRBJ2-5, with 7 bases that match TRBD1. With 8 bases clipped from V and 1 base from J, the junction kept 10 bases outside the gene matches. CDR1 and CDR2 (germline): SEHNR, FQNEAQ (reference sequence). The CDR3 covers 15 residues. Here the CDR3 reads CASGPAGQAQETQYF. The CDR3 nucleotides are TGTGCCAGCGGCCCTGCCGGACAGGCCCAAGAGACCCAGTACTTC.

This clonotype was counted many times. This sequence joins TRBV19 and TRBJ1-5; D gene unclear. Deletions cut 5 bases from V and 0 bases from J, with 11 bases between. Germline CDR1 and CDR2: LNHDA and SQIVND (reference sequence). This CDR3 comprises 15 residues. CDR3 sequence: CASSSEDHSNQPQHF. The CDR3 DNA reads as TGTGCCAGTAGTTCGGAGGACCATAGCAATCAGCCCCAGCATTTT. The entire variable domain, with the rest obtained from reference TRBV19 and TRBJ1-5, is as follows: DGGITQSPKYLFRKEGQNVTLSCEQNLNHDAMYWYRQDPGQGLRLIYYSQIVNDFQKGDIAEGYSVSREKKESFPLTVTSAQKNPTAFYLCASSSEDHSNQPQHFGDGTRLSIL.

This clonotype appeared many times. V gene TRBV7-9 combines with J gene TRBJ2-2; D remains ambiguous. Trimming left V 5 bases short and J 1 base short, with 14 bases between. CDR3 length: 16 residues. Germline CDR1 reads SEHNR; CDR2 reads FQNEAQ (reference sequence). The CDR3 DNA is TGTGCCAGCAGCCCGAGGAACCCTCAGAACACCGGGGAGCTGTTTTTT. It specifies CASSPRNPQNTGELFF.

The chain couples TRBV7-9 to TRBJ1-1; D may be TRBD1 (5 bases). The ends were cut back, 4 bases at V and 11 bases at J, with 20 bases in the middle. The CDR3 runs to 14 residues. Germline CDR1 and CDR2: SEHNR and FQNEAQ (reference sequence). CDR3: CASSSSDTRLRAFF. CDR3 in DNA: TGTGCCAGCAGCTCGTCGGACACACGACTACGGGCTTTCTTT.

The sample holds many counts of this clonotype. The rearrangement uses TRBV10-3 and TRBJ2-7, with a tentative D call TRBD1 (5 bases). Germline V gene lookup returns CDR1 ENHRY and CDR2 SYGVKD. The CDR3 runs 11 residues. Between the trimmed V and J ends, which lost 4 bases and 4 bases, there was a span of 5 bases. CDR3 amino acids: CAISAGYEQYF. The CDR3 DNA reads as TGTGCCATCAGTGCAGGGTACGAGCAGTACTTC.

In its sample, this clonotype was seen many times. The V call is TRBV19, the J call TRBJ2-2; D is uncertain. Trimming left V 11 bases short and J 0 bases short, with 7 bases between. The CDR3 contains 12 residues. Germline assignment: CDR1 LNHDA and CDR2 SQIVND (reference sequence). The CDR3 region is CAGSTNTGELFF. In DNA, the CDR3 is TGTGCCGGATCGACGAACACCGGGGAGCTGTTTTTT. The full variable domain, with the rest looked up from reference TRBV19 and TRBJ2-2, is DGGITQSPKYLFRKEGQNVTLSCEQNLNHDAMYWYRQDPGQGLRLIYYSQIVNDFQKGDIAEGYSVSREKKESFPLTVTSAQKNPTAFYLCAGSTNTGELFFGEGSRLTVL.

The V gene is TRBV5-1, the J gene TRBJ2-5, with D unresolved. CDR3 size: 14 residues. Germline V gene data show CDR1 as SGHRS and CDR2 as YFSETQ. V was clipped by 1 base and J by 13 bases, with 20 bases between them. The CDR3 DNA sequence: TGCGCCAGCAGCTTGTTCCAAGAGACCCCCTCTCTGTACTTC. It specifies CASSLFQETPSLYF.